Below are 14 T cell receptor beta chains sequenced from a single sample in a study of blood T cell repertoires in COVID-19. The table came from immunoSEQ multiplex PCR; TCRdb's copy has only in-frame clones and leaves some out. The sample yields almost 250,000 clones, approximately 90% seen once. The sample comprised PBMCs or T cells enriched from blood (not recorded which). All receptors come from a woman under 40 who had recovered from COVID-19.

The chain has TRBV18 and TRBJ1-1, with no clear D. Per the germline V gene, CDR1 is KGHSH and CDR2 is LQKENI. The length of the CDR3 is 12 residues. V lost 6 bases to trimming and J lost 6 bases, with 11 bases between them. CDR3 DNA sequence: TGTGCCAGCTCCGCCGGGGTCTCTGAAGCTTTCTTT. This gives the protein CASSAGVSEAFF.

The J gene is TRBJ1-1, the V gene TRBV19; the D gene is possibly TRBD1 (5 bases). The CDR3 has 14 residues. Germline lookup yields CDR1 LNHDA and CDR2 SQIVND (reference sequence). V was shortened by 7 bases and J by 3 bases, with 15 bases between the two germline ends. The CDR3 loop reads CASIRTPADTEAFF. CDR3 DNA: TGTGCCAGTATCCGGACACCGGCGGACACTGAAGCTTTCTTT.

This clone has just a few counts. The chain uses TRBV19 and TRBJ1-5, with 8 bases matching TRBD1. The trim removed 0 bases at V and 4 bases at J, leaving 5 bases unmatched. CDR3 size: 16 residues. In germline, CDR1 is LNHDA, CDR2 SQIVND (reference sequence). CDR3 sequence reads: CASSIDGQGANQPQHF. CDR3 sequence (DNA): TGTGCCAGTAGTATAGACGGGCAGGGGGCAAATCAGCCCCAGCATTTT.

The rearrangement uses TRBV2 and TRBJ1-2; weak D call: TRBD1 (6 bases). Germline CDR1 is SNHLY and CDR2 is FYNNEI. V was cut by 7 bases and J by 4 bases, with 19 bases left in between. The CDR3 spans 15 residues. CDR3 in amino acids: CASTLGHQGGYGYTF. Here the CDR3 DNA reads TGTGCCAGCACCCTGGGACACCAAGGTGGCTATGGCTACACCTTC.

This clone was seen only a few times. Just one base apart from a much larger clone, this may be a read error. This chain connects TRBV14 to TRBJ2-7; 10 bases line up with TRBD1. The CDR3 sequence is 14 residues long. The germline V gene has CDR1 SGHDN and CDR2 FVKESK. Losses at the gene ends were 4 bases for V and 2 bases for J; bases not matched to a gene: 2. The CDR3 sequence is CASSLGTGAYEQYF. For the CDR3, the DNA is TGTGCCAGCAGCCTCGGGACAGGGGCCTACGAGCAGTACTTC.

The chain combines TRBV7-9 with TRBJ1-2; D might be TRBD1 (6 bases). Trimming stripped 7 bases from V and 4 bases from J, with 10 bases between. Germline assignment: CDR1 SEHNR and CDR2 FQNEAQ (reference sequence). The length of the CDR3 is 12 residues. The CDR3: CASTPDSYGYTF. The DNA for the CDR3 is TGTGCCAGCACCCCGGACAGCTATGGCTACACCTTC.

CDR3 nucleotides: TGTGCCATCGCGGGACGGACTTATGGCTACACCTTC. Protein: CAIAGRTYGYTF. The chain carries TRBV12-3 or TRBV12-4 and TRBJ1-2; D might be TRBD1 (5 bases). This CDR3 has 12 amino acids. Trimming removed 10 bases at V and 5 bases at J, with 14 bases between.

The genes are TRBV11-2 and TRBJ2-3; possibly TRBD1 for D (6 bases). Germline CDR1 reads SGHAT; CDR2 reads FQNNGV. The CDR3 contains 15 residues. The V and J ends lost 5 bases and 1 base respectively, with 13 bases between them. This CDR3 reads CASSRQGYRTDTQYF. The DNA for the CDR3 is TGTGCCAGCAGCCGGCAGGGGTATCGCACAGATACGCAGTATTTT.

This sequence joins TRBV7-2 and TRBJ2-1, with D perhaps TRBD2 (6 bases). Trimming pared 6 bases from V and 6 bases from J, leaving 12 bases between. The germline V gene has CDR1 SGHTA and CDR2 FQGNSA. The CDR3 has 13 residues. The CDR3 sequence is CASRGGNINEQFF. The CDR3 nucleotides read TGTGCCAGCAGAGGCGGGAACATCAATGAGCAGTTCTTC. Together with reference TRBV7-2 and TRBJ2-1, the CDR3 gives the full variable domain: GAGVSQSPSNKVTEKGKDVELRCDPISGHTALYWYRQSLGQGLEFLIYFQGNSAPDKSGLPSDRFSAERTGGSVSTLTIQRTQQEDSAVYLCASRGGNINEQFFGPGTRLTVL.

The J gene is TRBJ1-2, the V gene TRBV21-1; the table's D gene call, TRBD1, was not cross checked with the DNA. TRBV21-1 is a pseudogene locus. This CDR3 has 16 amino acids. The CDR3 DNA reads TGTGCCAGCAGCAAAACCCCGGACAGGGGTACCTATGGCTACACCTTC. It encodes CASSKTPDRGTYGYTF.

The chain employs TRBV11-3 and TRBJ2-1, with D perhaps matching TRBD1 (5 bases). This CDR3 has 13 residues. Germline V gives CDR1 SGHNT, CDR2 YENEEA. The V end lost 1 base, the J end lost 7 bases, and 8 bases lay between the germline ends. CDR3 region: CASSLAWTNEQFF. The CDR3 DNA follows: TGTGCCAGCAGCTTAGCTTGGACAAATGAGCAGTTCTTC.

The CDR3 loop reads CASSLPGQGNTGELFF. CDR3 sequence (DNA): TGCGCCAGCAGCTTACCGGGACAGGGGAACACCGGGGAGCTGTTTTTT. This chain uses TRBV5-1 with TRBJ2-2; 9 nucleotides align to TRBD1. V dropped 2 bases and J dropped 1; count of bases not matched to a gene: 3. Germline-derived CDR1 and CDR2 are SGHRS and YFSETQ. The CDR3 totals 16 residues. The full variable domain, in which reference TRBV5-1 and TRBJ2-2 provide the parts outside the CDR3, is KAGVTQTPRYLIKTRGQQVTLSCSPISGHRSVSWYQQTPGQGLQFLFEYFSETQRNKGNFPGRFSGRQFSNSRSEMNVSTLELGDSALYLCASSLPGQGNTGELFFGEGSRLTVL.

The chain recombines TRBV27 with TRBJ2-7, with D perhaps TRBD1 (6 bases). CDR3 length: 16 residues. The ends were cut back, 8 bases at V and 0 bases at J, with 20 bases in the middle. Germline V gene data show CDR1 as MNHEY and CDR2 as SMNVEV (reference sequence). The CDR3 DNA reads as TGTGCCAGCGCACGTTTTGCAGGGGCGATCTCCTACGAGCAGTACTTC. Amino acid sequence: CASARFAGAISYEQYF.

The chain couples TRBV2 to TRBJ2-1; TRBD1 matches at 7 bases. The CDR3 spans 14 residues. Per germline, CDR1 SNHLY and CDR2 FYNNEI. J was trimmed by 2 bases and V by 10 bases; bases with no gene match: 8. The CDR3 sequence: CATQPGTAYNEQFF. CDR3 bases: TGTGCCACCCAACCCGGGACAGCCTACAATGAGCAGTTCTTC.